A single sample gave rise to the 21 T cell receptor beta chains below, sequenced in a study of OX40 agonist ivuxolimab in advanced cancers. The data were produced by immunoSEQ multiplex PCR, yet TCRdb's version contains in-frame clones alone and is incomplete. The sample shows some 77,000 clones, about nine tenths of them seen only once. Sequences were derived from CD4+ or CD8+ T cells sorted from blood, sampled in a trial of the OX40 agonist ivuxolimab. The receptors stem from an adult with an advanced solid tumor such as melanoma, head and neck, liver or kidney cancer.

The chain joins TRBV19 to TRBJ2-1; 8 bases line up with TRBD2. J gave up 6 bases and V 1 base, and 8 bases lay outside the gene matches. The CDR3 is 16 amino acids. Germline CDR1 reads LNHDA; CDR2 reads SQIVND (reference sequence). This CDR3 reads CASSIGDESGGNEQFF. The CDR3 region has the DNA TGTGCCAGTAGTATAGGGGACGAGAGCGGGGGCAATGAGCAGTTCTTC.

This chain joins TRBV7-9 and TRBJ2-3, with 9 bases aligning to TRBD2. V lost 9 bases to trimming and J lost 5 bases; unmatched junction nucleotides: 15. This CDR3 is 16 amino acids long. CDR1 is SEHNR, CDR2 FQNEAQ, per germline (reference sequence). CDR3 nucleotide sequence: TGTGCCAGTCCCGAGACTAGCGGAAGCCGTAGAGATACGCAGTATTTT. This encodes CASPETSGSRRDTQYF.

The chain has TRBV10-3 and TRBJ2-2, with D hard to call. With 8 bases removed from V and 0 bases from J, the gap between germline ends came to 13 bases. CDR1 and CDR2 from the germline V gene are ENHRY and SYGVKD. This CDR3 has 15 amino acids. For the CDR3, the DNA is TGTGCCATCGGTAAGACAATAACGAACACCGGGGAGCTGTTTTTT. Protein sequence: CAIGKTITNTGELFF.

This clone has only one observation. The gene calls are TRBV7-3 and TRBJ2-2, with 8 bases that match TRBD1. With 5 bases clipped from V and 2 bases from J, the junction kept 4 bases outside the gene matches. The germline CDR1 and CDR2 sequences are SGHTA and FQGTGA. The CDR3 is 15 amino acids. This CDR3 is CASSRQGSNTGELFF. The DNA for the CDR3 is TGTGCCAGCAGCCGACAGGGGTCCAACACCGGGGAGCTGTTTTTT.

This chain uses TRBV11-2 with TRBJ2-2, with 7 positions matching TRBD2. Unmatched junction bases numbered 6, after V lost 5 bases and J lost 0 bases. CDR1 is SGHAT and CDR2 is FQNNGV in the germline V gene. The CDR3 runs 16 residues. The CDR3 spells CASSPSGAANTGELFF. The CDR3 DNA reads as TGTGCCAGCAGCCCGAGCGGGGCCGCGAACACCGGGGAGCTGTTTTTT.

This clone was counted between two and nine times. This rearrangement joins TRBV19 to TRBJ2-3; a possible D gene is TRBD1 (6 bases). Germline V gives CDR1 LNHDA, CDR2 SQIVND (reference sequence). V was trimmed by 10 bases and J by 2 bases, leaving 13 bases between them. The CDR3 has 13 residues. The CDR3 region is CATSDRTTDTQYF. The CDR3 coding sequence is TGTGCCACCTCGGACAGAACCACAGATACGCAGTATTTT.

The chain recombines TRBV30 with TRBJ1-1, with 7 bases fitting TRBD1. Germline-derived CDR1 and CDR2 are GTSNPN and SVGIG (reference sequence). The CDR3 has 11 residues. V lost 0 bases and J lost 11; bases outside the gene matches: 3. The chain's CDR3 is CAWSVTGAAFF. CDR3 sequence (DNA): TGTGCCTGGAGTGTAACAGGGGCGGCTTTCTTT.

This chain links TRBV5-1 with TRBJ2-1, with 8 bases lining up with TRBD2. The ends lost 4 bases at V and 8 bases at J; junction bases unmatched: 11. The CDR3 runs to 15 residues. CDR1 is SGHRS and CDR2 is YFSETQ in the germline V gene. The DNA for the CDR3 is TGCGCCAGCAGCCTCATGGGACTAGGTAACGATGAGCAGTTCTTC. It translates to CASSLMGLGNDEQFF.

This clone was observed a handful of times. The chain combines TRBV6-1 with TRBJ1-2; D is possibly TRBD1 (5 bases). CDR3 length: 14 residues. CDR1 is MNHNS, CDR2 SASEGT, per germline. The V end was cut by 2 bases, the J end by 5 bases, with 12 bases between. The chain's CDR3 is CASSEKGRGYGYTF. The DNA for the CDR3 is TGTGCCAGCAGTGAAAAGGGGAGGGGTTATGGCTACACCTTC.

This clone was seen more than once but under ten times. This chain connects TRBV30 to TRBJ2-7; the match to TRBD2 covers 12 bases. J was trimmed by 1 base and V by 1 base; bases with no gene match: 5. This CDR3 is built from 16 residues. The germline V gene encodes CDR1 GTSNPN and CDR2 SVGIG (reference sequence). CDR3 DNA: TGTGCCTGGAGTGGACTAGCGGGAGCCCTATCCTACGAGCAGTACTTC. Its translation is CAWSGLAGALSYEQYF. The full variable domain, rest sourced from reference TRBV30 and TRBJ2-7, is SQTIHQWPATLVQPVGSPLSLECTVEGTSNPNLYWYRQAAGRGLQLLFYSVGIGQISSEVPQNLSASRPQDRQFILSSKKLLLSDSGFYLCAWSGLAGALSYEQYFGPGTRLTVT.

The chain uses TRBV6-5 and TRBJ1-1, with D unresolved. Deletions cut 5 bases from V and 3 bases from J, with 7 bases between. The CDR3 extends over 12 amino acids. The germline V gene encodes CDR1 MNHEY and CDR2 SVGAGI. The CDR3 nucleotides read TGTGCCAGCAGTCCCGGGTACACTGAAGCTTTCTTT. Translated, it gives CASSPGYTEAFF.

The chain has TRBV19 and TRBJ2-1; 8 positions match TRBD2. Germline V CDR1 and CDR2: LNHDA, SQIVND (reference sequence). Losses at the gene ends were 6 bases for V and 0 bases for J; bases not matched to a gene: 1. This CDR3 spans 14 amino acids. The CDR3 nucleotides are TGTGCCAGTAGGAGCGGGAGCTCCTACAATGAGCAGTTCTTC. Its protein is CASRSGSSYNEQFF.

The chain is built from TRBV7-9 and TRBJ2-4; D might be TRBD2 (5 bases). The CDR3 contains 14 residues. Trimming took off 3 bases at V and 6 bases at J, with 12 bases between the two ends. Per the germline V gene, CDR1 is SEHNR and CDR2 is FQNEAQ (reference sequence). CDR3 amino acids: CASSFVGRGNIQYF. The DNA of the CDR3 is TGTGCCAGCAGCTTTGTAGGGAGAGGAAACATTCAGTACTTC.

The J gene is TRBJ1-5, the V gene TRBV30; no clear D. V was cut by 0 bases and J by 6 bases, with 9 bases left in between. This CDR3 is 13 amino acids long. Germline V CDR1 and CDR2: GTSNPN, SVGIG (reference sequence). DNA of the CDR3: TGTGCCTGGAGTGTACTTATTGGTCAGCCCCAGCATTTT. Its protein is CAWSVLIGQPQHF.

The chain recombines TRBV30 with TRBJ2-6; 7 nucleotides line up with TRBD2. The CDR3 runs 15 residues. CDR1 is GTSNPN and CDR2 is SVGIG in the germline V gene (reference sequence). V trimming: 0 bases; J trimming: 2 bases; junction bases outside the gene matches: 1. The CDR3 region is CAWSVRGAGANVLTF. The DNA of the CDR3 is TGTGCCTGGAGTGTACGGGGGGCTGGGGCCAACGTCCTGACTTTC.

The CDR3 nucleotides read TGTGCCAGCAGCTTAGGGGCGGCTACTAGCACAGATACGCAGTATTTT. This sequence encodes CASSLGAATSTDTQYF. The chain has TRBV7-3 and TRBJ2-3; a possible D gene is TRBD1 (5 bases). This CDR3 has 16 residues. Trimming cost V 2 bases and J 0 bases, with 12 bases left between them. Germline loops: CDR1 SGHTA, CDR2 FQGTGA.

The chain joins TRBV10-3 to TRBJ2-7; possibly TRBD2 for D (5 bases). Trimming cost V 8 bases and J 5 bases, with 13 bases left between them. Germline assignment: CDR1 ENHRY and CDR2 SYGVKD. The CDR3 length is 12 residues. The CDR3 DNA follows: TGTGCCATCGGGGATCCCGGGGACGAGCAGTACTTC. The encoded protein is CAIGDPGDEQYF.

This chain uses TRBV6-6 with TRBJ2-3, with TRBD1 identical over 7 bases. Germline loops: CDR1 MNHNY, CDR2 SVGAGI (reference sequence). The CDR3 spans 14 residues. The V and J ends lost 5 bases and 2 bases, in that order; junction bases with no gene match: 4. This CDR3 is CASSPQGTTDTQYF. Here the CDR3 DNA reads TGTGCCAGCAGTCCACAGGGGACCACAGATACGCAGTATTTT.

This clone occurred once. This chain uses TRBV7-2 with TRBJ2-3; TRBD2 aligns across 12 bases. Germline V lookup: CDR1 SGHTA, CDR2 FQGNSA. V was pared by 1 base and J by 1 base, with 0 bases of the junction left unmatched. CDR3 length equals 16 residues. The CDR3 DNA reads as TGTGCCAGCAGCTTAGGACTAGCGGGGGGCACAGATACGCAGTATTTT. It translates to CASSLGLAGGTDTQYF.

The chain uses TRBV19 and TRBJ2-3; a possible D gene is TRBD1 (6 bases). This CDR3 spans 14 amino acids. The germline V and J ends were trimmed by 3 bases and 7 bases, with 14 bases remaining between them. Looked up from germline, CDR1 is LNHDA and CDR2 is SQIVND (reference sequence). CDR3 amino acids: CASSIQLQGNTQYF. Written as DNA, the CDR3 is TGTGCCAGTAGTATCCAACTCCAGGGGAATACGCAGTATTTT.

The chain combines TRBV7-6 with TRBJ1-2; tentative D call: TRBD1 (6 bases). The germline CDR1 and CDR2 sequences are SGHVS and FNYEAQ. The CDR3 length is 15 residues. V was cut by 5 bases and J by 3 bases, with 16 bases left in between. The CDR3, as DNA: TGTGCCAGCAGCCAAGCGGGGGGCGCCGACTATGGCTACACCTTC. Amino acid sequence: CASSQAGGADYGYTF. The full variable domain, with the rest looked up from reference TRBV7-6 and TRBJ1-2, is GAGVSQSPRYKVTKRGQDVALRCDPISGHVSLYWYRQALGQGPEFLTYFNYEAQQDKSGLPNDRFSAERPEGSISTLTIQRTEQRDSAMYRCASSQAGGADYGYTFGSGTRLTVV.